This T cell receptor (beta chain) was sequenced in a study of T cell repertoires in ileal Crohn's disease. The overall study: Median disease duration was 7.9 years; approximately 32% smoked at surgery.

Per sample, roughly 470 nanograms of biopsy DNA were TCRB immunosequenced. TCRdb's copy holds only in-frame clones and misses some; the assay was immunoSEQ multiplex PCR. The sample records tens of thousands of clones, about 89% being singletons. V lost 6 bases and J lost 4; bases outside the gene matches: 3. CDR3 length: 13 amino acids. The germline CDR1 and CDR2 sequences are MDHEN and SYDVKM. The time point was: neoterminal ileum biopsy at postoperative endoscopy, about 6 months after surgery. Sequencing was done on a sample of ileal tissue. The sequence was collected from an adult with Crohn's disease. The chain employs TRBV28 and TRBJ2-1, with 7 bases aligning to TRBD2. In DNA form, the CDR3 reads TGTGCCAGCAGCCTGGGAGGGTACAATGAGCAGTTCTTC. Translated, it gives CASSLGGYNEQFF. The full variable domain, its missing parts supplied by reference TRBV28 and TRBJ2-1, is DVKVTQSSRYLVKRTGEKVFLECVQDMDHENMFWYRQDPGLGLRLIYFSYDVKMKEKGDIPEGYSVSREKKERFSLILESASTNQTSMYLCASSLGGYNEQFFGPGTRLTVL.